This is a list of T cell receptor beta chains from one sample in a study of OX40 agonist ivuxolimab in advanced cancers. The table came from immunoSEQ multiplex PCR; TCRdb's copy has only in-frame clones and leaves some out. Counted here are 50,000 to 65,000 clones, around 85% occurring once; the ten biggest clones make up 0.6% to 0.7%. The sequencing used CD4+ or CD8+ T cells sorted from blood, collected in a trial of the OX40 agonist ivuxolimab. These receptors were collected from an adult with an advanced solid tumor such as melanoma, head and neck, liver or kidney cancer. The CDR3 runs from the conserved cysteine through the conserved F or W. The D gene is left open where the match is weak. Clone size, where shown, is once, few, many, or a class for clones that have expanded.

size,D,V,J,CDR3,DNA
.,.,TRBV19,TRBJ1-2,CASSSHQGSGYTF,TGTGCCAGTAGTTCCCACCAGGGTAGCGGCTACACCTTC
.,.,TRBV29-1,TRBJ2-3,CSATDATDTQYF,TGCAGCGCCACGGACGCCACAGATACGCAGTATTTT
.,.,TRBV2,TRBJ2-7,CASSEGPNEQYF,TGTGCCAGCAGTGAAGGTCCCAACGAGCAGTACTTC
.,TRBD1,TRBV19,TRBJ1-5,CASRQGGGPQHF,TGTGCCAGTAGACAGGGGGGAGGGCCCCAGCATTTT
.,TRBD1,TRBV10-3,TRBJ1-1,CAISAGTGMNTEAFF,TGTGCCATCAGTGCAGGGACAGGGATGAACACTGAAGCTTTCTTT
.,.,TRBV10-3,TRBJ2-2,CAISESRRTNTGELFF,TGTGCCATCAGTGAGTCTCGGCGGACGAACACCGGGGAGCTGTTTTTT
.,TRBD1,TRBV2,TRBJ2-7,CARAGTGVDEQYF,TGTGCCAGGGCCGGGACAGGGGTGGACGAGCAGTACTTC
.,.,TRBV5-5,TRBJ2-3,CASSSSVDTQYF,TGTGCCAGCAGCTCGTCAGTAGATACGCAGTATTTT
.,TRBD2,TRBV7-2,TRBJ2-7,CASSLSGSRIEQYF,TGTGCCAGCAGCTTAAGCGGGAGTCGCATCGAGCAGTACTTC
.,.,TRBV11-3,TRBJ2-1,CASSPQYNEQFF,TGTGCCAGCAGCCCGCAGTACAATGAGCAGTTCTTC
.,TRBD1,TRBV5-1,TRBJ2-1,CASSARQGGNEQFF,TGCGCCAGCAGCGCTAGACAGGGTGGCAATGAGCAGTTCTTC
.,.,TRBV5-1,TRBJ2-6,CASSLVPGANVLTF,TGCGCCAGCAGCTTGGTCCCTGGGGCCAACGTCCTGACTTTC
.,TRBD1,TRBV29-1,TRBJ1-5,CSYTKGAGNQPQHF,TGCAGCTATACGAAGGGGGCCGGCAATCAGCCCCAGCATTTT
.,TRBD2,TRBV4-1,TRBJ2-1,CASSQDRSGAGGRHNEQFF,TGCGCCAGCAGCCAAGATCGATCCGGAGCGGGAGGGAGGCACAATGAGCAGTTCTTC
.,TRBD2,TRBV30,TRBJ2-1,CAWSVLAGGPNEQFF,TGTGCCTGGAGTGTACTAGCGGGAGGGCCTAATGAGCAGTTCTTC
.,TRBD2,TRBV7-8,TRBJ2-1,CASSRGGRNEQFF,TGTGCCAGCAGTCGCGGGGGGCGAAATGAGCAGTTCTTC
.,.,TRBV10-1,TRBJ2-3,CASSDSLQATDTQYF,TGCGCCAGCAGTGATTCTTTACAGGCGACAGATACGCAGTATTTT
once,TRBD1,TRBV18,TRBJ2-4,CASSPGQGFKNIQYF,TGTGCCAGCTCACCGGGACAGGGCTTTAAAAACATTCAGTACTTC
.,TRBD1,TRBV28,TRBJ2-7,CASSQGGQGSYEQYF,TGTGCCAGCAGTCAAGGGGGACAGGGCTCCTACGAGCAGTACTTC
.,TRBD2,TRBV18,TRBJ2-1,CASSPQGLVGNEQFF,TGTGCCAGCTCACCACAAGGACTAGTGGGCAATGAGCAGTTCTTC
.,.,TRBV6-6,TRBJ2-7,CASSYTSVGSSYEQYF,TGTGCCAGCAGTTACACGTCAGTCGGGAGCTCCTACGAGCAGTACTTC
.,.,TRBV6-5,TRBJ1-4,CASSYSMGGPEKLFF,TGTGCCAGCAGTTACTCGATGGGGGGGCCGGAAAAACTGTTTTTT
.,TRBD2,TRBV4-2,TRBJ2-7,CASSQGLAGAPPYEQYF,TGTGCCAGCAGCCAAGGACTAGCGGGAGCCCCCCCGTACGAGCAGTACTTC
.,.,TRBV14,TRBJ2-1,CASRQSTNEQFF,TGTGCCAGCAGGCAATCAACGAATGAGCAGTTCTTC
.,.,TRBV9,TRBJ2-5,CASSVSGTYEETQYF,TGTGCCAGCAGCGTCTCCGGGACATATGAAGAGACCCAGTACTTC
.,.,TRBV5-6,TRBJ2-7,CASSLAVRSYEQYF,TGTGCCAGCAGCTTGGCTGTCAGAAGCTACGAGCAGTACTTC
.,.,TRBV7-8,TRBJ2-2,CASSAQQGSGELFF,TGTGCCAGCAGCGCACAACAGGGTAGCGGGGAGCTGTTTTTT
.,TRBD1,TRBV25-1,TRBJ2-3,CASSGQKGTGGRTDTQYF,TGTGCCAGCAGTGGCCAAAAAGGGACAGGAGGCCGCACAGATACGCAGTATTTT
.,.,TRBV2,TRBJ1-1,CASNRGLLVNTEAFF,TGTGCCAGCAATAGGGGGTTGCTCGTAAACACTGAAGCTTTCTTT
once,TRBD1,TRBV5-1,TRBJ2-7,CASSPGTVYEQYF,TGCGCCAGCAGCCCGGGGACAGTCTACGAGCAGTACTTC
.,TRBD1,TRBV4-1,TRBJ2-7,CASSLNAQGVRYEQYF,TGCGCCAGCAGTCTCAACGCCCAGGGGGTCCGCTACGAGCAGTACTTC
.,.,TRBV5-1,TRBJ1-6,CASSLGGSYNSPLHF,TGCGCCAGCAGCTTGGGAGGCTCCTATAATTCACCCCTCCACTTT
.,TRBD1,TRBV6-1,TRBJ1-2,CASSEEGRQGGYGYTF,TGTGCCAGCAGTGAAGAGGGAAGACAGGGAGGCTATGGCTACACCTTC
.,.,TRBV30,TRBJ1-2,CAWSVPPGRGGYTF,TGTGCCTGGAGTGTACCCCCAGGGAGAGGGGGCTACACCTTC
.,TRBD1,TRBV16,TRBJ2-1,CASSQDRGRVNEQFF,TGTGCCAGCAGCCAAGACAGGGGTCGTGTAAATGAGCAGTTCTTC
few,TRBD2,TRBV9,TRBJ2-7,CASSPQIAGVLGEQYF,TGTGCCAGCAGCCCGCAGATAGCGGGAGTTTTGGGAGAGCAGTACTTC
.,TRBD2,TRBV7-3,TRBJ2-7,CASSLRTSGSEQYF,TGTGCCAGCAGCTTAAGGACTAGCGGGAGCGAGCAGTACTTC
few,TRBD1,TRBV6-5,TRBJ1-2,CASSRGQGAGGYTF,TGTGCCAGCAGTCGGGGACAGGGGGCAGGTGGCTACACCTTC
.,.,TRBV27,TRBJ2-7,CASGDSEPTREQYF,TGTGCCAGCGGGGACTCGGAGCCCACACGAGAGCAGTACTTC
.,.,TRBV19,TRBJ1-5,CASRGVGNQPQHF,TGTGCCAGTAGAGGGGTCGGCAATCAGCCCCAGCATTTT
.,.,TRBV11-3,TRBJ1-6,CASSLGWNSPLHF,TGTGCCAGCAGCTTAGGGTGGAATTCACCCCTCCACTTT
.,TRBD2,TRBV5-4,TRBJ2-1,CASSPPGTSGIRHEQFF,TGTGCCAGCAGCCCGCCCGGGACTAGCGGGATTCGGCATGAGCAGTTCTTC
.,.,TRBV6-5,TRBJ2-2,CASSQIGLAAGELFF,TGTGCCAGCAGCCAAATAGGACTCGCCGCCGGGGAGCTGTTTTTT
.,TRBD1,TRBV7-3,TRBJ2-5,CASSNVPGQGETQYF,TGTGCCAGCAGCAACGTCCCGGGACAGGGGGAGACCCAGTACTTC
.,TRBD2,TRBV19,TRBJ2-3,CASSIDSSGRAWTDTQYF,TGTGCCAGTAGTATAGACTCTAGCGGGAGGGCCTGGACAGATACGCAGTATTTT
once,.,TRBV11-2,TRBJ2-2,CASSLGLVPGELFF,TGTGCCAGCAGCTTAGGACTAGTGCCCGGGGAGCTGTTTTTT
.,.,TRBV6-5,TRBJ1-4,CASRGLGVVEKLFF,TGTGCCAGCAGGGGCCTCGGGGTAGTCGAAAAACTGTTTTTT
.,.,TRBV19,TRBJ2-1,CASSIQGVINEQFF,TGTGCCAGTAGTATTCAGGGCGTCATCAATGAGCAGTTCTTC
.,TRBD2,TRBV13,TRBJ2-3,CASSRGLAGGGTDTQYF,TGTGCCAGCAGTCGGGGACTAGCGGGAGGGGGGACAGATACGCAGTATTTT
.,.,TRBV19,TRBJ2-5,CASSIGGRIIQETQYF,TGTGCCAGTAGTATAGGGGGGCGGATAATCCAAGAGACCCAGTACTTC
.,TRBD2,TRBV30,TRBJ2-1,CAWSGGGPGQFF,TGTGCCTGGAGTGGGGGAGGGCCAGGGCAGTTCTTC
.,.,TRBV4-1,TRBJ1-2,CASSQDGGRGGYTF,TGCGCCAGCAGCCAAGATGGGGGACGGGGGGGCTACACCTTC
.,.,TRBV27,TRBJ1-3,CASSLGGAGNTIYF,TGTGCCAGCAGTTTAGGAGGGGCTGGAAACACCATATATTTT
.,.,TRBV6-5,TRBJ1-2,CASSYSKGSGYTF,TGTGCCAGCAGTTACTCGAAGGGGTCTGGCTACACCTTC
.,.,TRBV5-1,TRBJ2-7,CASSLASSVYEQYF,TGCGCCAGCAGCTTGGCCTCGTCCGTTTACGAGCAGTACTTC
.,TRBD1,TRBV28,TRBJ2-7,CASTISSPGQVYEQYF,TGTGCCAGCACTATCTCCTCCCCGGGACAGGTATACGAGCAGTACTTC
.,.,TRBV6-5,TRBJ2-2,CASSYLLNTGELFF,TGTGCCAGCAGTTATCTATTGAACACCGGGGAGCTGTTTTTT
once,.,TRBV12-5,TRBJ2-5,CASVGTGETQYF,TGTGCTAGTGTTGGGACTGGTGAGACCCAGTACTTC
.,.,TRBV2,TRBJ2-5,CASSGGDEETQYF,TGTGCCAGCAGCGGAGGGGATGAAGAGACCCAGTACTTC
.,TRBD1,TRBV5-4,TRBJ1-1,CASSLGGGPTEAFF,TGTGCCAGCAGCTTGGGAGGGGGCCCCACTGAAGCTTTCTTT